This note documents a single T cell receptor beta chain sequence. This record belongs to a study of cytomegalovirus exposure and HLA in healthy donors. 60 Vbeta and 13 Jbeta primers were used in PCR. Only in-frame clones appear in the TCRdb table, and some are missing; sequencing was by immunoSEQ multiplex PCR. The sample yields over 150,000 clones, 65% to 85% seen once. V was shortened by 8 bases and J by 2 bases, with 13 bases between the two germline ends. Germline CDR1 and CDR2: MDHEN and SYDVKM. This CDR3 spans 14 amino acids. Material for sequencing was PBMCs. The TCR originated in a woman aged 35 to 49 in good health and CMV-seropositive. The V and J genes are TRBV28 and TRBJ2-1; the D gene is possibly TRBD2 (7 bases). In DNA, the CDR3 is TGTGCCAGCTGTCGGGGGGCACCCTACAATGAGCAGTTCTTC. This codes for CASCRGAPYNEQFF. The complete variable domain, with remaining parts taken from reference TRBV28 and TRBJ2-1, reads DVKVTQSSRYLVKRTGEKVFLECVQDMDHENMFWYRQDPGLGLRLIYFSYDVKMKEKGDIPEGYSVSREKKERFSLILESASTNQTSMYLCASCRGAPYNEQFFGPGTRLTVL.